This T cell receptor beta chain was sequenced during a study of shared clonotypes between healthy human individuals (dated by TCRdb to 2020 to 2022). Background on the whole study: The cohort included a few men and a couple of women between 18 and 49 years of age. Per donor, three plates each were used for CD4 naive and CD4 memory, two for CD8 naive, and one for CD8 memory. To estimate repertoire size and how much clonotypes are shared between individuals, the study performed deep sequencing of blood TCR repertoires from roughly five healthy adults. Libraries were prepared and TCR repertoires were sequenced by different laboratories using diverse techniques, in order to increase sequencing depth and limit assay-specific biases. Per donor, leukapheresis produced somewhere between about 0.85 and 8.9 billion PBMCs. The investigation overall reported the following: Pairwise subsampling indicated that sequencing depth was expected to affect the degree of clonotype sharing among donors. The small number of donors limited the genetic and exposure-history diversity represented. Sampling was limited to blood, and TCR repertoires in tissue likely differ from TCR repertoires in blood. Estimated clonotype richness was generally larger for naive than for memory subsets. Compared with non-shared clonotypes, clonotypes shared by all four sorted-subset donors had higher generation probabilities. When a few donors were compared, the shared fraction of clonotypes was 5% to 6.5% for naive CD4, over 3% for naive CD8, roughly 2.5% for memory CD4, and approximately 0.4% for memory CD8. Even with the large sequencing depth, rarefaction of the sorted-subset datasets indicated that sequencing was incomplete.

TCR CDR3 regions were amplified from genomic DNA by multiplex PCR using the deep immunoSEQ assay. Extracted genomic DNA from each cell subset was spread evenly across all wells of several immunoSEQ 96-well plates, with each plate serving as a replicate. For sorted subsets, each replicate PCR was loaded with 200 ng genomic DNA, equivalent to 30,000 to 35,000 T cell genomes. The purified libraries were quantified using a Qubit 3.0 fluorometer, sized with a Bioanalyzer 2100, and then quantified again using the KAPA Library Quantification kit. Every immunoSEQ 96-well plate was sequenced on a dedicated single-read 150-cycle Illumina NextSeq 550 flow cell. Under the source paper's analysis protocol: Because the immunoSEQ output included only junctional sequences and no quality scores, the filtering could not be the same as the filtering used for full-length reads. To assign V/J genes and CDR3, sequences were annotated against IMGT germline references using PyIR, a Python wrapper for IgBLAST v1.9. Any read was removed if the V/J assignment was weak (E-value above 1e-6), the CDR3 was missing, or the read contained stop codons, out-of-frame junctions, or ambiguous translated residues. A V3J clonotype was defined by an identical inferred V gene, J gene, and CDR3 amino acid sequence. The percentage overlap between two repertoires was calculated by dividing the number of shared unique clonotypes by the size of the smaller repertoire. RTK rarefaction, the Chao1 estimator, and Recon v2.1 estimates of unobserved clonotypes were used to assess repertoire richness. Generation probabilities were computed with OLGA for all TCRbeta clonotypes obtained by the gDNA method from several donors. Here the immuneACCESS table is served through TCRdb, limited to in-frame sequences with V and J called. Missing clones are a known gap in these copies; in checked studies unresolved V genes cover under half, and the rest lacks a known reason. V and J calls and clone size follow that table, whereas D and trimming were derived from the DNA. Within this sample are approximately 1.5 million clones, with about 98% of them counted one time only. The ten biggest clones cover approximately 0.44% of the sample.

As concerns this clone: Which antigen it targets is not known. There are no base qualities to consult, and no much larger clone falls within one base.

The donors were healthy, HIV-negative adults with no recently reported acute infections or vaccinations. Every donor was a Caucasian adult living in Nashville, Tennessee, USA. CD4+ T cells were enriched by magnetic negative selection, after which naive cells were positively selected on CD45RA and the negative fraction was taken as the memory subset. After blood collection by leukapheresis, PBMCs were isolated using Ficoll-Histopaque density gradient centrifugation and then cryopreserved in the vapor phase of liquid nitrogen. Purity and quantity of every magnetically sorted T cell population were checked by analytical flow cytometry. Genomic DNA was isolated from every sorted fraction and measured by UV absorbance on a Nanodrop 2000c. This receptor was identified in a man aged 25-45 years in good health. Sequences were obtained from naive CD4+ T cells sorted from blood. The sample's cell subset or site label is to be understood as: CD45RA+ positively selected.

The nucleotides are TGTGCCAGCGCTTATGACAGGGTACTAAGGGAGCAGTTCTTC. Translated, it gives CASAYDRVLREQFF. The chain uses TRBV13 and TRBJ2-1; 7 of the junction bases match TRBD1. Germline trimming: 8 bases from V, 10 bases from J; junction bases outside gene matches: 14. The germline V gene (reference sequence) yields PRHDT for CDR1 and FYEKMQ for CDR2. The CDR3 contains 14 residues, cysteine and phenylalanine counted. The entry retains the CDR3 DNA only, 42 bases that are in frame from base 1.